This TCR beta chain was found in a study of blood T cell repertoires in COVID-19. Looking at the study overall: The analysed material was cDNA or gDNA that came from T cells, B-cell-depleted T cells, or PBMCs.

The authors' processing: The authors estimated nucleated cell counts from reference gene primer amplification. Sequencing was performed with immunoSEQ multiplex PCR; in TCRdb, only in-frame clones are kept and a portion is missing. The DNA gave D and trimming, while V, J and clone size come from that table. This sample has roughly 250,000 clones, with around 89% found just once. Trimming cost V 6 bases and J 9 bases, with 15 bases left between them. This CDR3 spans 12 amino acids. Germline-derived CDR1 and CDR2 are MNHEY and SVGAGI. The specimen sequenced was peripheral blood. The chain is built from TRBV6-5 and TRBJ2-7; D possibly corresponds to TRBD1 (6 bases). The TCR sequence derives from a woman aged 40 to 50 who had recovered from COVID-19. CDR3 in amino acids: CASRPQGFGQYF. The CDR3 DNA sequence: TGTGCCAGCAGGCCCCAGGGGTTTGGGCAGTACTTC.